These 27 T cell receptor beta chains were sequenced from one sample in a study of Graves' ophthalmopathy and Graves' hyperthyroidism. Researchers took RNA transcripts and amplified TCR beta CDR3 regions from them. RT-PCR in the first round used HTBI primers; a second-round multiplex PCR followed. MiXCR, applied by TCRdb to the multiplex PCR reads, yields one record per CDR3 protein. Of 450,000 to 600,000 distinct CDR3 sequences listed, under 45% are singletons. Specimen: peripheral blood or thyroid tissue (not recorded which). Receptor source: an adult man with Graves' hyperthyroidism.

This clonotype was recorded many times. The chain uses TRBV6-5 and TRBJ1-6, with 8 nucleotides matching TRBD1. The germline gives CDR1 MNHEY, CDR2 SVGAGI. The CDR3 spans 16 residues. J was trimmed by 6 bases and V by 8 bases; bases with no gene match: 12. The CDR3 DNA is TGTGCCAGCGGACGGACAGGGAGCCCTACTAATTCACCCCTCCACTTT. It is translated as CASGRTGSPTNSPLHF.

The chain recombines TRBV20-1 with TRBJ1-1; perhaps TRBD1 as D (5 bases). Germline CDR1 reads DFQATT; CDR2 reads SNEGSKA (reference sequence). The CDR3 extends over 16 amino acids. The germline V and J ends were trimmed by 1 base and 1 base, with 16 bases remaining between them. The CDR3 is CSARVKRSGGNTEAFF. The CDR3 DNA reads TGCAGTGCTAGAGTAAAGAGGTCTGGGGGGAACACTGAAGCTTTCTTT.

The sample holds many counts of this clonotype. The V gene is TRBV6-5, the J gene TRBJ2-6; D is unresolved. The length of the CDR3 is 15 residues. Germline V gives CDR1 MNHEY, CDR2 SVGAGI. Trimming cost V 0 bases and J 3 bases, with 6 bases left between them. The CDR3 DNA reads TGTGCCAGCAGTTACTCGGTGGGTGGGGCCAACGTCCTGACTTTC. Translation: CASSYSVGGANVLTF.

This clonotype turned up a few times. The genes are TRBV11-3 and TRBJ2-5; 7 positions agree with TRBD2. The germline V gene encodes CDR1 SGHNT and CDR2 YENEEA. This CDR3 comprises 15 residues. Losses at the gene ends were 4 bases for V and 1 base for J; bases not matched to a gene: 6. CDR3 sequence: CASSWGLLRQETQYF. For the CDR3, the DNA is TGTGCCAGCAGCTGGGGACTACTTCGCCAAGAGACCCAGTACTTC.

The chain uses TRBV20-1 and TRBJ2-1; D is ambiguous. The germline V and J ends were trimmed by 1 base and 0 bases, with 7 bases remaining between them. This CDR3 has 14 residues. The germline V gene has CDR1 DFQATT and CDR2 SNEGSKA (reference sequence). The CDR3 sequence is CSARAASSYNEQFF. The CDR3 DNA reads as TGCAGTGCTAGAGCGGCCAGCTCCTACAATGAGCAGTTCTTC.

V gene TRBV20-1 combines with J gene TRBJ2-5, with 8 bases matching TRBD2. With V trimmed by 5 bases and J by 5 bases, 13 bases remained unmatched. The CDR3 has 15 residues. The germline gives CDR1 DFQATT, CDR2 SNEGSKA (reference sequence). This CDR3 is CSAGALGRAWETQYF. The CDR3 nucleotides are TGCAGTGCTGGAGCGCTCGGGAGGGCCTGGGAGACCCAGTACTTC.

This clonotype was seen repeatedly, ten times or more. The DNA of the CDR3 is TGTGCCAGCAGTCAACGGGGGACTGAAGCTTTCTTT. Its translation: CASSQRGTEAFF. The chain employs TRBV3-1 and TRBJ1-1; tentative D call: TRBD1 (5 bases). The CDR3 has 12 amino acids. V was shortened by 6 bases and J by 5 bases, with 10 bases between the two germline ends. CDR1 and CDR2 (germline): LGHDT, YNNKEL (reference sequence).

This clonotype came up many times. J is TRBJ2-5 and V is TRBV12-3 or TRBV12-4; D ambiguous. The CDR3 contains 14 residues. V gave up 6 bases and J gave up 7 bases, with 18 bases separating them. The CDR3 here is CASSPDPELGTQYF. CDR3 in DNA: TGTGCCAGCAGCCCGGACCCCGAGCTAGGGACCCAGTACTTC.

This clonotype was recorded at least ten times. This chain joins TRBV10-1 and TRBJ1-1; D is ambiguous. CDR1 and CDR2 (germline): WNHNN, SYGVQD (reference sequence). This CDR3 comprises 12 residues. In nucleotides, the CDR3 is TGCGCGAGAGGACGGATGAACACTGAAGCTTTCTTT. Amino acids: CARGRMNTEAFF.

The table lists this clonotype with many counts. The J gene is TRBJ2-7, the V gene TRBV5-1; D possibly uses TRBD1 or TRBD2 (5 bases each). Germline V lookup: CDR1 SGHRS, CDR2 YFSETQ. This CDR3 comprises 14 residues. Trimming took off 1 base at V and 5 bases at J, with 13 bases between the two ends. The CDR3 DNA sequence: TGCGCCAGCAGCTTGCGAGGTGGGGACGACGAGCAGTACTTC. Translating gives CASSLRGGDDEQYF.

A few counts support this clonotype. The chain is built from TRBV12-3 or TRBV12-4 and TRBJ2-7, with D perhaps TRBD2 (5 bases). The CDR3 has 17 amino acids. The V and J ends lost 2 bases and 6 bases respectively, with 23 bases between them. The CDR3 bases are TGTGCCAGCAGTTTAAGTCTGAGGGCGCTAGCCTCCGTCGAGCAGTACTTC. This translates into CASSLSLRALASVEQYF.

This clonotype was counted between two and nine times. The chain combines TRBV12-3 or TRBV12-4 with TRBJ2-3; D ambiguous. The CDR3 extends over 14 amino acids. V lost 6 bases and J lost 0, with 10 bases in between. CDR3 in DNA: TGTGCCAGCAGCTGGACGTCTAGCACAGATACGCAGTATTTT. Translated: CASSWTSSTDTQYF.

This sequence joins TRBV7-8 and TRBJ2-6; D may be TRBD2 (6 bases). The CDR3 loop spans 15 amino acids. The germline V and J ends were trimmed by 11 bases and 2 bases, with 16 bases remaining between them. In germline, CDR1 is SGHVS, CDR2 FQNEAQ. The CDR3 DNA reads TGTGCCTGGAAGCTCCCGGGGGCTGGGGCCAACGTCCTGACTTTC. Translating it yields CAWKLPGAGANVLTF. Full variable domain (missing parts from reference TRBV7-8 and TRBJ2-6): GAGVSQSPRYKVAKRGQDVALRCDPISGHVSLFWYQQALGQGPEFLTYFQNEAQLDKSGLPSDRFFAERPEGSVSTLKIQRTQQEDSAVYLCAWKLPGAGANVLTFGAGSRLTVL.

The genes are TRBV2 and TRBJ1-2; a weak D match, TRBD1 (6 bases). The length of the CDR3 is 12 residues. From germline, CDR1 is SNHLY and CDR2 FYNNEI. V gave up 6 bases and J gave up 8 bases, with 13 bases separating them. The CDR3 reads CASSAGTGGYTF. The CDR3 nucleotides are TGTGCCAGCAGCGCCGGTACAGGGGGCTACACCTTC.

This clonotype was observed a single time. This could be a read error, since a much larger clone is one nucleotide away. The V gene is TRBV7-9, the J gene TRBJ1-1; D not certain. CDR3 length equals 14 residues. The germline CDR1 and CDR2 sequences are SEHNR and FQNEAQ (reference sequence). The CDR3 DNA is TGTGCCGGCAGCTTAGCCATCTGGGCTACTGAAGCTTTCTTT. Protein sequence: CAGSLAIWATEAFF.

This clonotype was picked up many times. The V and J genes are TRBV19 and TRBJ1-1, with TRBD1 as a possible D gene (5 bases). Germline lookup yields CDR1 LNHDA and CDR2 SQIVND (reference sequence). This CDR3 is built from 14 residues. Trimming removed 1 base from V and 5 bases from J, with 11 bases in between. CDR3 sequence: CASSIVGVGTEAFF. The CDR3 nucleotides read TGTGCCAGTAGTATAGTAGGGGTTGGAACTGAAGCTTTCTTT.

This chain uses TRBV25-1 with TRBJ2-5; 8 nucleotides agree with TRBD1. The CDR3 length is 14 residues. Trimming took 6 bases from V and 1 from J; bases not matched to a gene: 4. Germline assignment: CDR1 MGHDK and CDR2 SYGVNS. The CDR3 nucleotides are TGTGCCAGCAGCGACACAGGGGGCCAAGAGACCCAGTACTTC. It yields the protein CASSDTGGQETQYF.

The CDR3 loop reads CASSHPGQANTGELFF. CDR3 nucleotides: TGTGCCAGCAGCCACCCGGGACAAGCGAACACCGGGGAGCTGTTTTTT. The V and J genes are TRBV7-9 and TRBJ2-2; a possible D gene is TRBD1 (6 bases). The CDR3 spans 16 residues. The germline V gene has CDR1 SEHNR and CDR2 FQNEAQ (reference sequence). Trimming cost V 5 bases and J 0 bases, with 13 bases left between them.

The chain carries TRBV2 and TRBJ1-5, with D possibly being TRBD1 (5 bases). Between the trimmed V and J ends, which lost 7 bases and 7 bases, there was a span of 14 bases. The CDR3 extends over 13 amino acids. CDR1 is SNHLY, CDR2 FYNNEI, per germline. The CDR3 nucleotides read TGTGCCAGCAAGGGAAGGGGAGGCCAGCCCCAGCATTTT. It is translated as CASKGRGGQPQHF.

A few counts support this clonotype. The CDR3 loop reads CASSLRRSPLIAEAFF. DNA for the CDR3: TGTGCCAGCAGTTTAAGGCGGAGTCCCTTGATAGCTGAAGCTTTCTTT. The V and J genes are TRBV28 and TRBJ1-1, with no clear D. The CDR3 loop spans 16 amino acids. Germline V gives CDR1 MDHEN, CDR2 SYDVKM. The V end lost 2 bases, the J end lost 6 bases, and 19 bases lay between the germline ends.

This clonotype was recorded many times. The chain combines TRBV20-1 with TRBJ2-5; the D is unclear. The germline gives CDR1 DFQATT, CDR2 SNEGSKA (reference sequence). Trimming shortened V by 0 bases and J by 5 bases, and 7 bases separated the two germline ends. The CDR3 has 12 residues. The CDR3 reads CSAREGVETQYF. The CDR3 DNA reads TGCAGTGCTAGAGAGGGCGTTGAGACCCAGTACTTC.

This clonotype was recorded at least ten times. The chain uses TRBV29-1 and TRBJ1-1; D not certain. The CDR3 loop spans 16 amino acids. From germline, CDR1 is SQVTM and CDR2 ANQGSEA. V lost 3 bases and J 7 bases, leaving 24 bases between the germline ends. CDR3 loop: CSVETREIRLVGEAFF. CDR3 sequence (DNA): TGCAGCGTTGAGACCCGGGAGATTAGACTGGTGGGTGAAGCTTTCTTT.

This clonotype was detected many times. The chain recombines TRBV20-1 with TRBJ1-2; D is undetermined. The CDR3 runs to 14 residues. Germline CDR1 and CDR2: DFQATT and SNEGSKA (reference sequence). V was cut by 3 bases and J by 6 bases, with 17 bases left in between. CDR3 residues: CSARSLLFEDGYTF. In DNA form, the CDR3 reads TGCAGTGCTAGGAGCCTACTTTTCGAGGATGGCTACACCTTC.

V and J are TRBV5-1 and TRBJ2-6; 11 nucleotides line up with TRBD2. The trim removed 4 bases at V and 9 bases at J, leaving 9 bases unmatched. The CDR3 is 16 amino acids. The germline CDR1 and CDR2 sequences are SGHRS and YFSETQ. The CDR3 DNA is TGCGCCAGCAGCGATACACTAGCGGGAGAGTACAACGTCCTGACTTTC. Amino acids: CASSDTLAGEYNVLTF.

About this clonotype itself: The junction departs from the called germline gene at one end, perhaps through a read error. V and J are TRBV6-5 and TRBJ1-2; 9 positions match TRBD1. Germline V lookup: CDR1 MNHEY, CDR2 SVGAGI. The CDR3 has 15 amino acids. In DNA form, the CDR3 reads TGTGCCATCAGTGGACAGGGGATGGACTATGACGGCTACACCTTC. Translating gives CAISGQGMDYDGYTF.

CDR3 bases: TGTGCCAGCTCACCACCCGGCTACGGAACTCAGCCCCAGCATTTT. This encodes CASSPPGYGTQPQHF. The chain employs TRBV10-3 and TRBJ1-5; no reliable D call. V gave up 10 bases and J gave up 6 bases, with 22 bases separating them. The germline gives CDR1 ENHRY, CDR2 SYGVKD. The CDR3 spans 15 residues.

This clonotype was counted only a few times. The chain joins TRBV9 to TRBJ1-2, with D possibly matching TRBD1 (6 bases). The CDR3 is 16 residues long. Germline CDR1 is SGDLS and CDR2 is YYNGEE. Trimming took 0 bases from V and 8 from J, leaving 20 bases between them. The CDR3 coding sequence is TGTGCCAGCAGCGTAGAAATACAGGGTTCGGGTGGGGGCTACACCTTC. Amino acid sequence: CASSVEIQGSGGGYTF.